These T cell receptor beta chains were read from a single sample in a study of blood T cell repertoires in COVID-19. Data came from immunoSEQ multiplex PCR; TCRdb stores just in-frame clones and leaves some out. The data show 150,000 to 200,000 clones, approximately 83% seen once. The sequencing input was peripheral blood. Receptors were obtained from a woman aged 80 or older with active or convalescent COVID-19. CDR3s include the opening cysteine and the closing phenylalanine or tryptophan. The D gene is left open where the match is weak. Clone size is given for some rows only: seen once, a few or many times, or a class if the clone is expanded.

d_call j_call cdr3_length v_call clone_size cdr3_nt cdr3_aa
TRBD2 TRBJ2-7 19 TRBV5-1 . TGCGCCAGCAGCTTGGTTGGACTAGCGGGGGAAAGGAGCTCCTACGAGCAGTACTTC CASSLVGLAGERSSYEQYF
TRBD2 TRBJ2-1 16 TRBV7-3 . TGTGCCAGCAGCTTAAGGACTAGCGGCTCCTACAATGAGCAGTTCTTC CASSLRTSGSYNEQFF
TRBD1 TRBJ1-6 17 TRBV19 . TGTGCCAGTAGTACCAACCCCGGGACAGGGTCAGGATCACCCCTCCACTTT CASSTNPGTGSGSPLHF
. TRBJ2-5 16 TRBV5-1 few TGCGCCAGCAGCTTGTCTGGCGGGGCCTGGGGAGAGACCCAGTACTTC CASSLSGGAWGETQYF
. TRBJ1-1 14 TRBV25-1 . TGTGCCAGCAGTGAATCGGTAGGGGGCACTGAAGCTTTCTTT CASSESVGGTEAFF
. TRBJ1-6 15 TRBV27 . TGTGCCAGTTCCACCTCGACAAAGAATAATTCACCCCTCCACTTT CASSTSTKNNSPLHF
. TRBJ1-1 14 TRBV9 . TGTGCCAGCAGCGTCCAGGGGCTGGAAACTGAAGCTTTCTTT CASSVQGLETEAFF
. TRBJ2-2 17 TRBV4-2 . TGTGCCAGCAGCCAAGCAGGTCTAGGGGCGCGCACCGGGGAGCTGTTTTTT CASSQAGLGARTGELFF
. TRBJ2-7 13 TRBV19 once TGTGCCAGTAGTATAGCGGGGGTTAGCGAGCAGTACTTC CASSIAGVSEQYF
TRBD2 TRBJ2-1 16 TRBV3-1/TRBV3-2 . TGTGCCAGCAGTCCCCCGGGACTAGCGGGGGGCGTTGAGCAGTTCTTC CASSPPGLAGGVEQFF
TRBD2 TRBJ2-1 15 TRBV9 . TGTGCCAGCAGCGTAGGACTAGCGGGGGGAAATGAGCAGTTCTTC CASSVGLAGGNEQFF
. TRBJ2-2 15 TRBV5-4 once TGTGCCAGCAGCTTGGATCTAGCTGTCACCGGGGAGCTGTTTTTT CASSLDLAVTGELFF
TRBD1 TRBJ2-7 14 TRBV18 . TGTGCCAGCTCACCAGGACAGGGGGGCCACGAGCAGTACTTC CASSPGQGGHEQYF
. TRBJ2-5 14 TRBV19 . TGTGCCAGTAGTATTAGACAGTCCCAAGAGACCCAGTACTTC CASSIRQSQETQYF
TRBD1 TRBJ2-2 16 TRBV11-2 . TGTGCCAGCAGCCGCACAGGACAGGGCGGCACCGGGGAGCTGTTTTTT CASSRTGQGGTGELFF
. TRBJ2-2 14 TRBV6-5 . TGTGCCAGCAGTCTAGACCGGGACACCGGGGAGCTGTTTTTT CASSLDRDTGELFF
TRBD1 TRBJ2-1 15 TRBV10-3 . TGTGCCATCAGAAAGGACAGGGAAGCCTACAATGAGCAGTTCTTC CAIRKDREAYNEQFF
. TRBJ2-1 13 TRBV7-2 once TGTGCCAGCAGCCTAGGGGCATGGAATGAGCAGTTCTTC CASSLGAWNEQFF
TRBD1 TRBJ2-7 16 TRBV4-1 . TGCGCCAGCAGCCCGACCCCAGGGACAGGGCACCACGAGCAGTACTTC CASSPTPGTGHHEQYF
. TRBJ2-7 17 TRBV27 . TGTGCCAGCAGTTTACCGCTACAGGGTGGGGGTAACTACGAGCAGTACTTC CASSLPLQGGGNYEQYF
TRBD1 TRBJ1-2 12 TRBV5-1 . TGCGCCAGCAGCGCTGCCGGGACAGACTACACCTTC CASSAAGTDYTF
. TRBJ2-5 15 TRBV24-1 . TGTGCCACCAGTGATGGGGCGGGGACCCAAGAGACCCAGTACTTC CATSDGAGTQETQYF
. TRBJ1-1 14 TRBV18 . TGTGCCAGCTCACCACCGGGGGGACCCTTTGAAGCTTTCTTT CASSPPGGPFEAFF
TRBD1 TRBJ1-5 14 TRBV18 . TGTGCCAGCTCACCCGGGACAGATAATCAGCCCCAGCATTTT CASSPGTDNQPQHF
TRBD2 TRBJ2-2 21 TRBV12-5 . TGTGCTAGTGGTTTGGTGGCTAGCGGGGGGCTCCTGGTTTTAAACACCGGGGAGCTGTTTTTT CASGLVASGGLLVLNTGELFF
. TRBJ2-7 15 TRBV10-3 . TGTGCCATCAGTGCTTCGACATCCCCCCTGGACGAGCAGTACTTC CAISASTSPLDEQYF
. TRBJ1-1 15 TRBV9 . TGTGCCAGCAGCGTTGATGGTTCAGTTGTCACTGAAGCTTTCTTT CASSVDGSVVTEAFF
TRBD1 TRBJ1-6 15 TRBV3-1/TRBV3-2 . TGTGCCAGCAGCCAAACGCCGGGACAGAATTCACCCCTCCACTTT CASSQTPGQNSPLHF
TRBD1 TRBJ2-5 15 TRBV3-1/TRBV3-2 . TGTGCCAGCAGCCAGGCATACAACAGGGGAGAGACCCAGTACTTC CASSQAYNRGETQYF
. TRBJ2-1 14 TRBV7-7 . TGTGCTAGCAGCCCAAGACAGTCGTTGGATGAGCAGTTCTTC CASSPRQSLDEQFF
. TRBJ1-4 14 TRBV7-8 . TGTGCCAGCAGCCTCGGGGTATCTAATGAAAAACTGTTTTTT CASSLGVSNEKLFF
. TRBJ2-7 12 TRBV19 . TGTGCCAGTACTAGTACTACCTACGAGCAGTACTTC CASTSTTYEQYF
TRBD1 TRBJ1-1 15 TRBV2 . TGTGCCAGCATCAGGGGGGCAGAACTCAACACTGAAGCTTTCTTT CASIRGAELNTEAFF
TRBD1 TRBJ2-3 14 TRBV30 once TGTGCCTGGAGCGGGACAGGGAAAGCAGATACGCAGTATTTT CAWSGTGKADTQYF
. TRBJ1-4 17 TRBV4-1 . TGCGCCAGCAGCCAAAGTGTGGGGAGGGTACTTAATGAAAAACTGTTTTTT CASSQSVGRVLNEKLFF
TRBD1 TRBJ1-1 12 TRBV29-1 . TGCAGCGTTGCCCCCACAGGGGGAGAAGCTTTCTTT CSVAPTGGEAFF
TRBD2 TRBJ2-3 15 TRBV6-5 . TGTGCCAGCAGTTCTTTTAGCGGGGTCACAGATACGCAGTATTTT CASSSFSGVTDTQYF
TRBD1 TRBJ2-7 14 TRBV19 . TGTGCCAGTATGAGACAGGGCGATTTCGGCGAGCAGTACTTC CASMRQGDFGEQYF
TRBD1 TRBJ2-7 14 TRBV18 . TGTGCCAGCTCACCCACAGGGGTTGCCTACGAGCAGTACTTC CASSPTGVAYEQYF
. TRBJ2-2 16 TRBV3-1/TRBV3-2 . TGTGCCAGCAGCTCCTTAGGAGGGGGGGCCGGCGGGGAGCTGTTTTTT CASSSLGGGAGGELFF
. TRBJ1-3 15 TRBV11-2 . TGTGCCAGCAGCTTAGATGGCGGGTCCGGAAACACCATATATTTT CASSLDGGSGNTIYF
TRBD1 TRBJ2-6 18 TRBV2 . TGTGCCAGCAGTCCCGGTTGGACAGGGGGCCCTGGGGCCAACGTCCTGACTTTC CASSPGWTGGPGANVLTF
. TRBJ2-2 12 TRBV3-1/TRBV3-2 . TGTGCCAGCAGCCCTAACACCGGGGAGCTGTTTTTT CASSPNTGELFF
. TRBJ1-1 14 TRBV2 . TGTGCCAGCAGTCTCGGGACACTCAACACTGAAGCTTTCTTT CASSLGTLNTEAFF
TRBD1 TRBJ1-1 14 TRBV5-6 few TGTGCCAGTCTCCTAGGGGGCCGCGTCACTGAAGCTTTCTTT CASLLGGRVTEAFF
. TRBJ1-1 14 TRBV27 . TGTGCCAGCAGTTTCTTCGGGGGTGGCACTGAAGCTTTCTTT CASSFFGGGTEAFF
TRBD2 TRBJ2-2 16 TRBV6-5 . TGTGCCAGCAGTTCACTAGCGGGGGGGCGATCCGGGGAGCTGTTTTTT CASSSLAGGRSGELFF
. TRBJ1-3 13 TRBV18 . TGTGCCAGCTCACCACCTGGGCCCAACACCATATATTTT CASSPPGPNTIYF
. TRBJ1-1 15 TRBV6-5 . TGTGCCAGCGGAACTCCAGGGATGGGGAACACTGAAGCTTTCTTT CASGTPGMGNTEAFF
TRBD1 TRBJ2-3 17 TRBV6-1 . TGTGCCAGCAGTGAAGCCTGGGACAGGGGGCGATCAGATACGCAGTATTTT CASSEAWDRGRSDTQYF
TRBD1 TRBJ2-4 15 TRBV5-1 . TGCGCCAGCAGCATGACAGGGGGAGGCCTGGACATTCAGTACTTC CASSMTGGGLDIQYF
TRBD2 TRBJ2-3 15 TRBV5-1 . TGCGCCAGCACCCCACTCGAAGCGGGGGGGGATACGCAGTATTTT CASTPLEAGGDTQYF